The sequence of this TCR beta chain was determined in a study of cytomegalovirus exposure and HLA in healthy donors (dated by TCRdb to about 2017). Some background on the complete study: An earlier analysis of some 550 of the donors reported 250 to 350 Gb of sequence data and 117 million unique TCR beta sequences from roughly 200 million T cells. High-throughput TCR immunosequencing, statistical association of individual TCRs with disease status, and machine learning were combined to predict cytomegalovirus infection status. Across 398 genotyped donors of the cohort, an average of about 200,000 unique TCR beta nucleotide sequences per donor were sequenced, and approximately 19% of those sequences were non-productive. The genetic ancestry cluster associated with self-reported Caucasian donors included over 65% of the approximately 430 genotyped donors. Besides the first cohort of 666 subjects, a separate validation cohort made up of 120 different subjects was used. Using immunosequencing, the study profiled T cell repertoires from about 650 subjects and related those repertoires to cytomegalovirus serostatus. A later analysis re-examined previously published TCR beta repertoires from roughly 650 donors and added high-resolution HLA genotyping to investigate patterns of TCR occurrence. In the later analysis, no new phenotypic data were used to find candidate immune exposures; instead, reliance was placed on TCR beta sequences and their occurrence across donors. In a later genetic analysis, genome-wide SNP genotypes for about 60% of the 666 donors were used, and that subset was treated as a discovery cohort. HLA typing covered class I and class II loci at four-digit resolution. An early release that covered several hundred HLA-typed donors contained approximately 290 gigabases of sequencing data and about 93 million unique TCR sequences. An earlier analysis of around 640 of the donors used high-throughput TCR beta sequencing to judge whether each TCR beta V gene segment behaved as functional or pseudogenic. Typing coverage varied by locus: roughly 629-630 donors for A, B, C, DRB1 and DQB1; approximately 520 for DQA1; 600 to 610 for DPA1; roughly 450 for DPB1. Alongside the repertoire data, information on donor age, sex, ethnicity and CMV serostatus was compiled. The aim of the study was to test whether cataloging public T cell receptors could identify signatures of past pathogen exposure. Five DR-DQ haplotypes were treated as single units for association and clustering because of strong linkage in the cohort. Every repertoire in the discovery cohort had been generated on one and the same sequencing platform. Overall study results and their limits: The study listed 170 or so TCR beta chains as associated with cytomegalovirus. Because counts were too low, seventeen rarely observed V segments, including chromosome 9 orphons, were left out of the earlier analysis of some 600 of the donors. In an earlier analysis of around 600 of the donors, most TCR beta V segments appeared in productive rearrangements about 87% or about 30% of the time, broadly matching IMGT annotations. The only immune exposure information available for the cohort was CMV serostatus. In a later analysis, TCR association rates were found to vary across HLA loci, with the most associated TCRs seen for DRB1 alleles and the fewest for HLA-C alleles. In vitro tests confirmed that three of the cytomegalovirus-associated TCR beta chains recognize cytomegalovirus antigens. Because HLA typing was unavailable for some donors at each locus, only the typed subset was used in association tests. The presence/absence analyses assumed that sequencing depth was roughly uniform across donors, and that assumption may not be true. Most TCR sequences were observed very rarely across donors, whereas some public TCRs were present in many individuals. An association between a missense DCLRE1C variant and V-gene and J-gene trimming of TCR beta chains was found in a later genetic analysis and replicated in an independent cohort. Correlated functional status among segregating V segments might be attributable to linkage disequilibrium, but an unknown experimental factor could not be ruled out. The cohort was sequenced for TCR beta chains only, and without alpha or paired-chain data the features that could be detected were limited. Because the 87-base-pair reads could not distinguish some IMGT-functional V segments, including TRBV6-2 and TRBV6-3, those segments were excluded. A further reported finding was that TCR beta sequences accurately predicted the HLA-A and HLA-B alleles for most subjects in the first cohort. Most CMV-associated TCR beta chains appeared to be HLA-restricted in a later analysis, and the HLA associations seemed to be driven largely by CMV exposure. In a later analysis, several top co-occurrence clusters were reported to appear linked to parvovirus B19, influenza, CMV and Epstein-Barr virus. A later analysis associated around 16,000 TCR beta sequences with specific HLA alleles at a false discovery rate of 0.05. It was suggested by the authors that the approach could potentially be generalized to other disease states and immunological phenotypes. The sequencing pipeline was judged likely to have produced a cluster of highly shared sequence variants as a technical artifact. In both the original and validation cohorts, the classifier was reported to diagnose cytomegalovirus status with high specificity and sensitivity. Assigning TCR associations to individual alleles was difficult when HLA alleles, especially DR and DQ, strongly co-occurred. A later analysis found that HLA-associated TCR beta chains were more clonally expanded and had lower generation probabilities than equally common non-associated chains. In a later genetic analysis, fewer N-insertions in productive TCRs were reported among donors in an Asian-associated ancestry cluster than the roughly 700-donor mean.

About this clone: Its antigen remains unidentified. Per-base qualities were not stored, and no clone one base away is much larger.

Preparation of the library involved the immunoSEQ multiplex PCR assay. A mixture of 60 forward primers for TCR Vbeta segments and 13 reverse primers for TCR Jbeta segments was used in the multiplex PCR. Amplification of the CDR3 region of rearranged TCR beta genes was performed with a multiplex PCR assay on genomic DNA. The amplified TCR beta libraries were sequenced on the Illumina HiSeq System as 87-base-pair reads. Turning to the authors' computational methods: A later analysis counted about 80 million unique TCR beta chains across the 690 or so repertoires, and roughly 10 million of these chains were shared by at least two donors. Raw reads were error-corrected and collapsed into unique sequences by a nearest-neighbor algorithm in which closely related sequences were merged to remove PCR and sequencing errors. Alignment of CDR3 sequences to IMGT reference sequences was used to assign V, D and J gene segments. Each retained sequence needed at least a six-nucleotide match to both a V gene segment and a J gene segment. Rearrangements were classified as productive when the CDR3 lacked stop codons and remained in frame with V and J, and all other rearrangements were classified as non-productive. Following IMGT convention, CDR3 was defined as the stretch from the second conserved V-encoded cysteine up to the conserved J-encoded phenylalanine. The earlier analysis of roughly 590 of the donors excluded sequences that lacked an unambiguous match to a single V gene segment. An earlier analysis of approximately 590 of the donors called V segments functional above 56.7% productive rearrangements and segregating when the between-donor standard deviation exceeded 5%. A statistical classification framework was built to diagnose cytomegalovirus status from the catalog of TCR beta chain sequences. In a later analysis, TCR nucleotide sequences were compared against IMGT/GENE-DB human TR gene sequences so that V and J genes could be assigned. In a later analysis, CDR3 sequences and most-parsimonious VDJ recombination scenarios were assigned using the TCRdist pipeline. In a later analysis, each TCR beta chain was defined by its CDR3 amino acid sequence together with its V-gene family, and reads without a unique V-gene family were excluded. In a later analysis, 450 to 600 highly shared, low-generation-probability nucleotide sequences were removed to address suspected cross-contamination and a sequencing artifact. A later analysis calculated a clonal expansion index for each public chain from normalized within-repertoire ranks of inferred template counts. Generation probabilities in a later analysis came from a VDJ recombination model fitted to out-of-frame rearrangements, and those results were checked against IGoR. In a later analysis, hypergeometric tests were used to score TCR-TCR, TCR-HLA and TCR-CMV co-occurrence, with a repertoire-size bias correction applied to TCR pairs. False discovery rates were estimated in a later analysis by permuting HLA or CMV assignments 20 times. A later analysis grouped co-occurring TCRs with DBSCAN, adding TCRdist sequence similarity when clustering within HLA-allele-positive subsets. Co-occurrence clustering excluded repertoires with fewer than 30,000 or more than 120,000 public chains, plus five with anomalous nucleotide sharing. TCRdb holds this immuneACCESS table with in-frame rearrangements only. Some clones are missing; in checked studies, unresolved V genes explain under half, and the rest has no known cause. V and J calls and clone size are given by that table; D and trimming were obtained from the DNA. The table for this sample lists some 120,000 clones; 80% to 90% of them were counted only once. 2.5% to 3% of the sample belongs to the ten largest clones.

From the cysteine through the phenylalanine, the CDR3 covers 12 amino acids. Of all the DNA, just the CDR3 is kept, 36 bases in frame from base 1. CDR1 and CDR2 are drawn from the germline V gene: MDHEN, SYDVKM. V was cut back by 6 bases and J by 8 bases, leaving a gap of 13 bases between them. The cohort comprised some 680 healthy bone marrow donors. At the time of sampling, every cohort member was nominally healthy, though immune exposures that went unrecorded were likely present. The donor tested CMV seropositive and was one of the 289 seropositive cohort members. Every donor gave a peripheral blood sample, and the peripheral blood mononuclear cells from that sample were used for TCR beta sequencing. The Qiagen DNeasy Blood Extraction Kit was used to extract genomic DNA from the blood cell samples.

The V and J genes are TRBV28 and TRBJ1-2; TRBD1 is possibly the D segment (5 matching bases). This receptor was taken from a woman under 30 in good health and CMV-seropositive. Input material: PBMCs. The CDR3 is CASSPAGGGYTF. Read as DNA, the sequence is TGTGCCAGCAGCCCCGCGGGGGGGGGCTACACCTTC.